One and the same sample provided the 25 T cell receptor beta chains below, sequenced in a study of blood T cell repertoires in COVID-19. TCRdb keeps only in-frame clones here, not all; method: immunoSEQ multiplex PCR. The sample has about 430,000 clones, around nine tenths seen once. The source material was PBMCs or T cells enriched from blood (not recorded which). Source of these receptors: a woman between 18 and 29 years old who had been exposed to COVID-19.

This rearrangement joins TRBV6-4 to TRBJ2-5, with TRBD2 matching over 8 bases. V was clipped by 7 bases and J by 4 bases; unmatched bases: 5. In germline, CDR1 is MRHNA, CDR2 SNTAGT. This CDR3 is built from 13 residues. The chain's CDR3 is CASMRSGGETQYF. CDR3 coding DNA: TGTGCCAGCATGCGGAGCGGGGGAGAGACCCAGTACTTC.

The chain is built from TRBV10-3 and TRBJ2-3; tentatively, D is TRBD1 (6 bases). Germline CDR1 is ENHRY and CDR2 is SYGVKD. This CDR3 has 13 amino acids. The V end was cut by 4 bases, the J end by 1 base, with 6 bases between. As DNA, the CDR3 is TGTGCCATCAGTGGACAGGGCACAGATACGCAGTATTTT. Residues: CAISGQGTDTQYF.

The CDR3 is CASRNTGTGTEKLFF. The CDR3 nucleotides are TGCGCCAGCAGGAACACCGGGACAGGGACCGAAAAACTGTTTTTT. The gene calls are TRBV4-1 and TRBJ1-4; 9 nucleotides agree with TRBD1. The CDR3 is 15 residues long. V gave up 6 bases and J gave up 8 bases; unmatched junction bases: 10. From germline, CDR1 is MGHRA and CDR2 YSYEKL.

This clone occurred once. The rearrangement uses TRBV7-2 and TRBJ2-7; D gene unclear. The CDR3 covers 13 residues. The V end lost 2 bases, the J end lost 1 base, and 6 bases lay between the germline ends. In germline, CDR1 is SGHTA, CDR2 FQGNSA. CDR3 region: CASSLFSSYEQYF. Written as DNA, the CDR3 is TGTGCCAGCAGCTTATTCAGTTCCTACGAGCAGTACTTC.

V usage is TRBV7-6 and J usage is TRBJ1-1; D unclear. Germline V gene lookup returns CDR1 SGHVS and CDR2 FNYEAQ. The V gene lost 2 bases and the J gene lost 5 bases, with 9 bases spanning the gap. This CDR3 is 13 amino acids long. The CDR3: CASSLTPGTEAFF. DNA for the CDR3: TGTGCCAGCAGCTTAACCCCGGGAACTGAAGCTTTCTTT.

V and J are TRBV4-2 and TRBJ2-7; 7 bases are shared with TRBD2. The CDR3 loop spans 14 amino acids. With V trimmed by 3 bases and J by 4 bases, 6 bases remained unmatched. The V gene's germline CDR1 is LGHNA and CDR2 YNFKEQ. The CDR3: CASSHPSGGYEQYF. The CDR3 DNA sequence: TGTGCCAGCAGCCATCCTAGCGGAGGTTACGAGCAGTACTTC.

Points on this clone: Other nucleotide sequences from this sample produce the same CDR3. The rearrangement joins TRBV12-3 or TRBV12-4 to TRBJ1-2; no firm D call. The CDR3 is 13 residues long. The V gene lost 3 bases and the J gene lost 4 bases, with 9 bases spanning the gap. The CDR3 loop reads CASSLGQPYGYTF. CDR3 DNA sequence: TGTGCCAGCAGTTTGGGCCAGCCCTATGGCTACACCTTC.

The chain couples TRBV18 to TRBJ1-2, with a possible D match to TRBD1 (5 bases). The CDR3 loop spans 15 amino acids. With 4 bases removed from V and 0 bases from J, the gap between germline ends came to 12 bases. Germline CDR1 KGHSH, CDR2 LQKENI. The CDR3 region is CASSLGGGTNYGYTF. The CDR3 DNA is TGTGCCAGCTCACTAGGCGGGGGAACTAACTATGGCTACACCTTC.

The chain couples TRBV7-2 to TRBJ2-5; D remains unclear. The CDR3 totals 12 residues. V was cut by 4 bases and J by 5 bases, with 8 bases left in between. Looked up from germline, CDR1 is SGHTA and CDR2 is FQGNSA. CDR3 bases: TGTGCCAGCAGCTCCCAGATGGAGACCCAGTACTTC. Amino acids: CASSSQMETQYF.

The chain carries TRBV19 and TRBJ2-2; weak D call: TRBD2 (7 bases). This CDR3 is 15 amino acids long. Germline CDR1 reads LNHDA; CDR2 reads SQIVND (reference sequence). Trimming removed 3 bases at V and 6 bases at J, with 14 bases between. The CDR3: CASSMAGGLAGELFF. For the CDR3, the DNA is TGTGCCAGTAGTATGGCCGGGGGGCTAGCCGGGGAGCTGTTTTTT.

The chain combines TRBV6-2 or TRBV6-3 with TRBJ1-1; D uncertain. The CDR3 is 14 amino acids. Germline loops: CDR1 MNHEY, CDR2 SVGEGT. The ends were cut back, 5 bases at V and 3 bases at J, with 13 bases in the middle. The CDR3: CASSPQGGHTEAFF. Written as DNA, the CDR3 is TGTGCCAGCAGTCCCCAAGGAGGTCACACTGAAGCTTTCTTT.

CDR3 in DNA: TGCAGTGCTAATGATAACTATCCCTACGAGCAGTACTTC. This sequence encodes CSANDNYPYEQYF. The V gene is TRBV20-1, the J gene TRBJ2-7, with D uncertain. Germline assignment: CDR1 DFQATT and CDR2 SNEGSKA (reference sequence). The ends were cut back, 4 bases at V and 2 bases at J, with 12 bases in the middle. The CDR3 is 13 residues long.

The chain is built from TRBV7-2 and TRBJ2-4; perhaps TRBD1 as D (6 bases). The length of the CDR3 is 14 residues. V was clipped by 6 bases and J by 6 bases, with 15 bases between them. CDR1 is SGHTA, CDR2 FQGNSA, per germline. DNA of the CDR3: TGTGCCAGCAGGACCCAGGGGCGGGCAAACATTCAGTACTTC. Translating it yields CASRTQGRANIQYF.

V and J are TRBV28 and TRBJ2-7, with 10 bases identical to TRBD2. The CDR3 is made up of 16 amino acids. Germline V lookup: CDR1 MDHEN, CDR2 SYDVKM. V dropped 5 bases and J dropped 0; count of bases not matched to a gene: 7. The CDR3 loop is CASSPGTSVGSYEQYF. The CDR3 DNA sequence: TGTGCCAGCAGTCCGGGGACTAGCGTTGGCTCCTACGAGCAGTACTTC. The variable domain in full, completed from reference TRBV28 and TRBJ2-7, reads DVKVTQSSRYLVKRTGEKVFLECVQDMDHENMFWYRQDPGLGLRLIYFSYDVKMKEKGDIPEGYSVSREKKERFSLILESASTNQTSMYLCASSPGTSVGSYEQYFGPGTRLTVT.

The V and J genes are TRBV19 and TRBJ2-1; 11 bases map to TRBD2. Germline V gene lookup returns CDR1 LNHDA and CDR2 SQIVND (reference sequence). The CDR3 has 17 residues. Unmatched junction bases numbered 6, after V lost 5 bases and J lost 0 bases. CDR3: CASSSRLAGYSYNEQFF. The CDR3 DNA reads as TGTGCCAGTAGTTCCCGACTAGCGGGATACTCCTACAATGAGCAGTTCTTC.

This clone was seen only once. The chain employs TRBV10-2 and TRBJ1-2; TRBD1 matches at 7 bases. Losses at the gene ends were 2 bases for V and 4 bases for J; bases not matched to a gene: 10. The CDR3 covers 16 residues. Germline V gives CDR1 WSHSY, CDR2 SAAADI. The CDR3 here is CASSETGELPSYGYTF. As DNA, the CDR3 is TGCGCCAGCAGTGAGACAGGGGAACTTCCAAGCTATGGCTACACCTTC.

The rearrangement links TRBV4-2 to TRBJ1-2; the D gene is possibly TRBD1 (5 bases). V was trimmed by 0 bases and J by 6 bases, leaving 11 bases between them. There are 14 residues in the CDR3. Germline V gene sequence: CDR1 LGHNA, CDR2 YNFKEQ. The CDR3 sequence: CASSQEGVTNGYTF. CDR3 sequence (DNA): TGTGCCAGCAGCCAAGAAGGGGTTACAAATGGCTACACCTTC.

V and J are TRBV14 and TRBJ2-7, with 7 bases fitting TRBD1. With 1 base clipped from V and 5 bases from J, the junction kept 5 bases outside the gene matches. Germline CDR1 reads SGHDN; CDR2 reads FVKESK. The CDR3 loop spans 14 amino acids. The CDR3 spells CASSQAGQVNEQYF. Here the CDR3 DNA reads TGTGCCAGCAGCCAAGCAGGACAGGTCAACGAGCAGTACTTC.

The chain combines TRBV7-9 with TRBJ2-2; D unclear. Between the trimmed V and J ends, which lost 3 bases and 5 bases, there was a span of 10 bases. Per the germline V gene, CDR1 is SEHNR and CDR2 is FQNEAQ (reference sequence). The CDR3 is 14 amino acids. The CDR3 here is CASSFRSRTGELFF. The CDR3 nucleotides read TGTGCCAGCAGCTTTCGGTCTCGGACCGGGGAGCTGTTTTTT.

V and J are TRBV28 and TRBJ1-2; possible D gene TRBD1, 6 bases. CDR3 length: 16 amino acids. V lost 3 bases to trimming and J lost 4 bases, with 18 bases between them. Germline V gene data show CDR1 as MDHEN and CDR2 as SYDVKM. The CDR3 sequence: CASSFQPPRGAYGYTF. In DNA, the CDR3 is TGTGCCAGCAGTTTCCAACCTCCTCGGGGGGCCTATGGCTACACCTTC.

CDR3 in DNA: TGTGCCAGCAGCCCGCCCCAGGGGCCCTACGAGCAGTACTTC. Protein sequence: CASSPPQGPYEQYF. The rearrangement links TRBV7-2 to TRBJ2-7; TRBD1 might be the D (6 bases). The germline V and J ends were trimmed by 5 bases and 2 bases, with 13 bases remaining between them. CDR3 length: 14 amino acids. CDR1 is SGHTA, CDR2 FQGNSA, per germline.

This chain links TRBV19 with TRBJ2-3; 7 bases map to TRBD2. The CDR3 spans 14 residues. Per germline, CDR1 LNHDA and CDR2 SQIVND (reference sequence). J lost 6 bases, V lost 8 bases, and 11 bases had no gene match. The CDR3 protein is CASGEGGPPDTQYF. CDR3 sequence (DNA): TGTGCCAGTGGGGAGGGAGGACCGCCGGATACGCAGTATTTT.

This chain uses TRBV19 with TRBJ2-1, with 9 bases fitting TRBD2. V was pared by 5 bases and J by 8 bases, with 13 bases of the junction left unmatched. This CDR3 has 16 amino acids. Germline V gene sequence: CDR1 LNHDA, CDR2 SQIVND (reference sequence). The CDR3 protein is CASSRRTSAGHYEQFF. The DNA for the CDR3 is TGTGCCAGTAGTCGCCGGACTAGCGCCGGCCACTATGAGCAGTTCTTC.

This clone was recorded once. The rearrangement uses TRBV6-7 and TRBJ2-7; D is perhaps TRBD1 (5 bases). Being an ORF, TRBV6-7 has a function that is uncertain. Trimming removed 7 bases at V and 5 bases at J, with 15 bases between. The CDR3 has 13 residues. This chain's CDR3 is CASIEQGRHEQYF. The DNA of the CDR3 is TGTGCCAGCATTGAGCAGGGTAGGCACGAGCAGTACTTC.

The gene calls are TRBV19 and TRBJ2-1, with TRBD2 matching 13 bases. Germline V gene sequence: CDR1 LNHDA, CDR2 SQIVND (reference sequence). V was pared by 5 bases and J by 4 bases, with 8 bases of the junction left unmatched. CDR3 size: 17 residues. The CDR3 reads CASSPRTSGGRYNEQFF. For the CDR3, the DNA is TGTGCCAGTAGTCCGAGGACTAGCGGGGGAAGATACAATGAGCAGTTCTTC.